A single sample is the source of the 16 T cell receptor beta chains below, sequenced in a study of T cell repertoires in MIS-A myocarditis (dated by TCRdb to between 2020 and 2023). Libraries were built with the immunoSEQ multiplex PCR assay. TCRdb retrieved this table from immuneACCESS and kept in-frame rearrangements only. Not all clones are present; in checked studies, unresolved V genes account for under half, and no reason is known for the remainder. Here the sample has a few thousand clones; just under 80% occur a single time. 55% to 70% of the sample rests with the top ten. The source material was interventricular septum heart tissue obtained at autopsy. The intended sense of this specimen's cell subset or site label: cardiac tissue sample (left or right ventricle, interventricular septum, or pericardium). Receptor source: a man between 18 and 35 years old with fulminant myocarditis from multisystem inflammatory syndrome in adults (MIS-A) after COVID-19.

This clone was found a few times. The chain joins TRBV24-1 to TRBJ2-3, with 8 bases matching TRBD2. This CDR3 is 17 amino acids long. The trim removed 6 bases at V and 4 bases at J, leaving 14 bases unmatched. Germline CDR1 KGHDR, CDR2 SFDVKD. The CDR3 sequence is CATSISTLAGYPDTQYF. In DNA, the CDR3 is TGTGCCACCAGTATATCCACCCTAGCGGGCTACCCAGATACGCAGTATTTT.

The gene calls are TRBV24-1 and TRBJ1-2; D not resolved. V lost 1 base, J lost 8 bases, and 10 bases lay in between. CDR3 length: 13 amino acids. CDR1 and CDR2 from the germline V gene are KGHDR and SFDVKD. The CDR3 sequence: CATSDLAENGYTF. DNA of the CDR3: TGTGCCACCAGTGATTTAGCGGAGAACGGCTACACCTTC.

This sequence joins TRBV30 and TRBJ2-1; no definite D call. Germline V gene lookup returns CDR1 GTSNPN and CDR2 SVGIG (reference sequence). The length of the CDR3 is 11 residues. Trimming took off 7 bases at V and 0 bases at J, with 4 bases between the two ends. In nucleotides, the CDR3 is TGTGCCTTGAGCTCCTACAATGAGCAGTTCTTC. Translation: CALSSYNEQFF.

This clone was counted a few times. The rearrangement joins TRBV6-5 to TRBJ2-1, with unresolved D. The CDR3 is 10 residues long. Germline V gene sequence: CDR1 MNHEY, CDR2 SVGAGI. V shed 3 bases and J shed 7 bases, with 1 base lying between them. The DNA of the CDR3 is TGTGCCAGCAGTTATAATGAGCAGTTCTTC. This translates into CASSYNEQFF.

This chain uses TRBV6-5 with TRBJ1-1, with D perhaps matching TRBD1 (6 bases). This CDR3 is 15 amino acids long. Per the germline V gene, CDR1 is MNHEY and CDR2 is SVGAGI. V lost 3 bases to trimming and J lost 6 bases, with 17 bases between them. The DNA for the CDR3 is TGTGCCAGCAGTTATGGGGGAGGGGGGAGCGCTGAAGCTTTCTTT. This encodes CASSYGGGGSAEAFF.

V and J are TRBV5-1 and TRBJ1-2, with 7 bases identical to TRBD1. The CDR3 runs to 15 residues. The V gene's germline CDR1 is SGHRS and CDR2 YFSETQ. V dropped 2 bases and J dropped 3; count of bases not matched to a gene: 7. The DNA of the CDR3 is TGCGCCAGCAGCTTACATTCCGGGACAGACTATGGCTACACCTTC. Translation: CASSLHSGTDYGYTF. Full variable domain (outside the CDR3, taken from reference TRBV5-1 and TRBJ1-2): KAGVTQTPRYLIKTRGQQVTLSCSPISGHRSVSWYQQTPGQGLQFLFEYFSETQRNKGNFPGRFSGRQFSNSRSEMNVSTLELGDSALYLCASSLHSGTDYGYTFGSGTRLTVV.

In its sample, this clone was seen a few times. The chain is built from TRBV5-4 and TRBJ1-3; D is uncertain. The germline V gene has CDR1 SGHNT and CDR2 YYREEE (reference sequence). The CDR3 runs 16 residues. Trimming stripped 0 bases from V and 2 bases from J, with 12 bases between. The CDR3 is CASSLDPAGAGNTIYF. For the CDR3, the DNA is TGTGCCAGCAGCTTGGACCCTGCGGGAGCTGGAAACACCATATATTTT.

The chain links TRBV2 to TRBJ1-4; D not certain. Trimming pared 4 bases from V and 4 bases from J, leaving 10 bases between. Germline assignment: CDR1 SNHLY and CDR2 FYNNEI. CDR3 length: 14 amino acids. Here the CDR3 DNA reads TGTGCCAGCAGTGGTCCGGACGGTAATGAAAAACTGTTTTTT. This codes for CASSGPDGNEKLFF. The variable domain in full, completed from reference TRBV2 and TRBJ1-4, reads EPEVTQTPSHQVTQMGQEVILRCVPISNHLYFYWYRQILGQKVEFLVSFYNNEISEKSEIFDDQFSVERPDGSNFTLKIRSTKLEDSAMYFCASSGPDGNEKLFFGSGTQLSVL.

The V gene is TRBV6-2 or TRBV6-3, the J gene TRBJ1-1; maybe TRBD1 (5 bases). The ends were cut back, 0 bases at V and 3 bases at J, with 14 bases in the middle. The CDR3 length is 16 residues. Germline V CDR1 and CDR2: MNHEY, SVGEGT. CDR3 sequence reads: CASSYSSGGWDTEAFF. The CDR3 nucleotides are TGTGCCAGCAGTTACTCGAGCGGGGGTTGGGACACTGAAGCTTTCTTT.

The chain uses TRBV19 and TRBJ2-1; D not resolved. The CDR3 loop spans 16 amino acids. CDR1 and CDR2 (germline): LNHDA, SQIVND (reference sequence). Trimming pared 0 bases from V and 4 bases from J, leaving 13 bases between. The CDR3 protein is CASSIDGSVLYNEQFF. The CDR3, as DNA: TGTGCCAGTAGTATAGACGGCAGCGTTTTGTACAATGAGCAGTTCTTC.

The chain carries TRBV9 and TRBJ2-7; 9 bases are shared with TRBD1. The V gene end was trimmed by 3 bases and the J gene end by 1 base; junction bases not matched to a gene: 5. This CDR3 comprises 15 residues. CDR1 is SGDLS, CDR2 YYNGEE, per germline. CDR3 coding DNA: TGTGCCAGCAGCGGGGGGGGACAGGGATCCTACGAGCAGTACTTC. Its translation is CASSGGGQGSYEQYF.

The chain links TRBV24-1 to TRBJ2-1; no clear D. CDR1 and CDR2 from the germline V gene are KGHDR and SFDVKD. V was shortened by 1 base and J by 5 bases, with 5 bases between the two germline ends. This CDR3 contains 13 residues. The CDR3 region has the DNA TGTGCCACCAGTGATTTATTGCACAATGAGCAGTTCTTC. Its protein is CATSDLLHNEQFF.

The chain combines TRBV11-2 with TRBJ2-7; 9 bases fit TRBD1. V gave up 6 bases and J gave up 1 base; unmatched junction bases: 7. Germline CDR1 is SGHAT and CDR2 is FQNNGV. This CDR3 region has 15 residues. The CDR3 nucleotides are TGTGCCAGCAGACTAGGACAGGGGTCATCCTACGAGCAGTACTTC. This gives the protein CASRLGQGSSYEQYF.

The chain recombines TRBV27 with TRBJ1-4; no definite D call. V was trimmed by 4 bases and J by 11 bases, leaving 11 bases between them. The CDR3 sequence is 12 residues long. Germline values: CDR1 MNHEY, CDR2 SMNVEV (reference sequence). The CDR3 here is CASSSSRDKLFF. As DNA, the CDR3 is TGTGCCAGCAGTTCCTCTAGGGATAAACTGTTTTTT.

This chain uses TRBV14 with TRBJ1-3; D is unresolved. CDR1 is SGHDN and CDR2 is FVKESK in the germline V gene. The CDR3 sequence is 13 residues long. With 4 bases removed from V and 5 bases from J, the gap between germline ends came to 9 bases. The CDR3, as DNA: TGTGCCAGCAGCCGAACCCGTCGAAACACCATATATTTT. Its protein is CASSRTRRNTIYF.

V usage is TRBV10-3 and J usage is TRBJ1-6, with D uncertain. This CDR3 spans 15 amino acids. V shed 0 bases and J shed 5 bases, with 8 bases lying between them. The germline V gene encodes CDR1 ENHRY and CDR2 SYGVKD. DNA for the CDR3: TGTGCCATCAGTGAGTCGTCAGAAGATAATTCACCCCTCCACTTT. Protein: CAISESSEDNSPLHF.